This T cell receptor (beta chain) originates from a study of tumor and adjacent non-tumor tissue in lung cancer (dated by TCRdb to 2017 to 2018). Some background on the complete study: Patients with adenocarcinoma (approximately 11), squamous cell carcinoma (2) and small cell lung cancer (1) were included in the cohort. Among the roughly 15 patients, ages ranged from roughly 31 to 76 years, about 10 were men and 5 were women, and disease was TNM stage I to III. Sequencing produced 100 million to 150 million productive TCRbeta reads in total, an average of approximately 4.1 million reads per sample. Using bulk TCRbeta repertoires from some 16 lung cancer patients, the study set lung tumor tissue side by side with matched distant non-tumor lung tissue. TCRbeta CDR3 sequencing was performed on 30 to 35 paired specimens, with one tumor sample and one normal lung sample collected per patient. The paper's findings and limits, for the study overall: Younger patients had significantly higher TCR diversity, and higher tumor TCR diversity was associated with shorter overall and disease-free survival. Peripheral blood was not sequenced, so blood TCRbeta repertoires in these lung cancer patients were not examined. In normal lung, the top 100 clones accounted for a significantly larger cumulative share of the repertoire than in tumor tissue. Neither the sequencing platform nor unique molecular identifiers are mentioned in the methods. TCR diversity (inverse Simpson) was significantly higher in tumor than in normal lung tissue (roughly 430 vs 170, P = 0.0075, Mann-Whitney U test). With only about 16 patients in the cohort, the authors noted that larger samples and more detailed clinical data are needed.

Library preparation was by multiplex PCR. The sequencer listed for this sample is Illumina HiSeq 2500. Following protocols modified from ARM-PCR, the researchers constructed TCRbeta libraries through three rounds of nested PCR with primers (Table S4). Before sequencing, PCR products of 200-500 bp were excised from the gel and purified with the QIAquick gel extraction kit. From the authors' description of their analysis: Reads were cleaned with Trimmomatic, merged with FLASH into complete CDR3 sequences, and assigned to V(D)J germline segments with MiTCR. Clonal diversity was computed as the inverse Simpson's index with VDJtools. Productive reads were defined as in-frame sequences without a premature stop codon. The raw public data were reprocessed by TCRdb itself: fastp quality trimming at Q25, MiXCR clonotype calling, in-frame beta chains only. Records with the same CDR3 protein are collapsed into one entry carrying the most frequent genes and DNA. These V and J calls derive from TCRdb rather than the authors' analysis. In this sample the table shows some 200,000 distinct CDR3 sequences, around 71% of which occur a single time. The ten largest make up roughly 24% of the sample.

The CDR1 and CDR2 encoded by the germline V gene (reference sequence) are SGHNT and YYREEE. The CDR3 holds 16 amino acids from the cysteine to the phenylalanine. The CDR3 DNA has 48 bases and is translated from base 1. RNA was isolated from bulk, unsorted tissue, and RNA quality was assessed with a NanoDrop ND-1000 and an Agilent 2100. Newly diagnosed lung cancer patients without prior chemotherapy who had been admitted for thoracic surgery in China between August and November 2014 were enrolled as donors. Anyone who had undergone radiotherapy or chemotherapy before, or who had another cancer at the same time, was left out of the study. Pieces of surgical tissue measuring about 1-2 cm3 were kept in RNAlater solution and stored at -80 degrees C until use. A word on this clonotype: The antigen it recognizes is unknown. No much larger clone is present one base from it, and per-base qualities are unavailable.

The source is a man between 60 and 75 years old with non-small cell lung cancer. The sample consisted of lung tumor tissue. The chain couples TRBV5-4 to TRBJ2-1; 12 bases in between match TRBD2. The DNA reads as follows: TGTGTCAACAGCTTTCTAGCGGGAGGGGTCTACAATGAGCAGTTCTTC. This is translated as CVNSFLAGGVYNEQFF.